The 8 T cell receptor beta chains below were found in one sample sequenced in a study of Graves' ophthalmopathy and Graves' hyperthyroidism. As the template, RNA transcripts were used to amplify TCR beta CDR3 regions. First-round RT-PCR relied on HTBI primers, and a second-round multiplex PCR came next. Each CDR3 protein gets one entry after TCRdb re-called the multiplex PCR reads with MiXCR. The table shows roughly 500,000 distinct CDR3 sequences, with under 15% occurring only once. Input material: blood. The receptors originated from a young woman with Graves' ophthalmopathy.

J is TRBJ2-7 and V is TRBV5-1; maybe TRBD2 (6 bases). Looked up from germline, CDR1 is SGHRS and CDR2 is YFSETQ. The CDR3 length is 12 residues. Trimming stripped 3 bases from V and 3 bases from J, with 7 bases between. CDR3 in DNA: TGCGCCAGCAGCTGGGGGGACTACGAGCAGTACTTC. Protein: CASSWGDYEQYF. Full variable domain (remainder filled in from reference TRBV5-1 and TRBJ2-7): KAGVTQTPRYLIKTRGQQVTLSCSPISGHRSVSWYQQTPGQGLQFLFEYFSETQRNKGNFPGRFSGRQFSNSRSEMNVSTLELGDSALYLCASSWGDYEQYFGPGTRLTVT.

At least ten counts were recorded for this clonotype. J is TRBJ1-2 and V is TRBV5-6, with TRBD1 as a possible D gene (5 bases). Germline CDR1 SGHDT, CDR2 YYEEEE. The ends were cut back, 2 bases at V and 1 base at J, with 9 bases in the middle. The CDR3 loop spans 14 amino acids. CDR3 nucleotides: TGTGCCAGCAGCTTCGGGACTCATAACTATGGCTACACCTTC. Translating gives CASSFGTHNYGYTF. Looking up the rest from reference TRBV5-6 and TRBJ1-2 gives the full variable domain: DAGVTQSPTHLIKTRGQQVTLRCSPKSGHDTVSWYQQALGQGPQFIFQYYEEEERQRGNFPDRFSGHQFPNYSSELNVNALLLGDSALYLCASSFGTHNYGYTFGSGTRLTVV.

This clonotype was seen repeatedly, ten times or more. V usage is TRBV14 and J usage is TRBJ1-6; TRBD1 matches 10 bases. V dropped 4 bases and J dropped 9; count of bases not matched to a gene: 6. CDR3 length equals 15 residues. The V gene's germline CDR1 is SGHDN and CDR2 FVKESK. The CDR3 region has the DNA TGTGCCAGCAGCCCGACAGGGGGCGACGGTTCACCCCTCCACTTT. The encoded protein is CASSPTGGDGSPLHF.

This clonotype was counted only a few times. The chain uses TRBV6-1 and TRBJ1-1; D ambiguous. With 0 bases removed from V and 10 bases from J, the gap between germline ends came to 15 bases. Germline CDR1 and CDR2: MNHNS and SASEGT. The length of the CDR3 is 14 residues. Here the CDR3 reads CASSEALARWGAFF. CDR3 DNA: TGTGCCAGCAGTGAAGCGTTGGCCCGATGGGGAGCTTTCTTT.

This clonotype appeared many times. The chain employs TRBV11-3 and TRBJ1-2, with 8 bases matching TRBD1. Germline values: CDR1 SGHNT, CDR2 YENEEA. The CDR3 is 12 amino acids. The V gene end was trimmed by 7 bases and the J gene end by 8 bases; junction bases not matched to a gene: 6. CDR3 loop: CASMDRERGYTF. Written as DNA, the CDR3 is TGTGCCAGCATGGACAGGGAGAGAGGCTACACCTTC.

The V and J genes are TRBV19 and TRBJ2-7; 10 bases map to TRBD1. V gave up 8 bases and J gave up 2 bases; unmatched junction bases: 3. This CDR3 comprises 13 residues. Germline CDR1 is LNHDA and CDR2 is SQIVND (reference sequence). The CDR3 protein is CASAGTGAYEQYF. DNA for the CDR3: TGTGCCAGTGCCGGGACAGGGGCCTACGAGCAGTACTTC.

As for this clonotype: The germline gene is not matched at one end of the junction; a read error may be the cause. This chain joins TRBV6-2 or TRBV6-3 and TRBJ2-5; no clear D gene. Germline V lookup: CDR1 MNHEY, CDR2 SVGEGT. This CDR3 comprises 13 residues. This chain's CDR3 is CASSLRAMETQDF. CDR3 coding DNA: TGTGCCAGCAGCTTAAGGGCGATGGAGACCCAGGACTTC.

This clonotype has a count of ten or more. The V and J genes are TRBV27 and TRBJ1-5; 8 bases agree with TRBD1. This CDR3 has 16 amino acids. The trim removed 5 bases at V and 0 bases at J, leaving 6 bases unmatched. Per the germline V gene, CDR1 is MNHEY and CDR2 is SMNVEV (reference sequence). The CDR3 reads CASSTTGAYSNQPQHF. In nucleotides, the CDR3 is TGTGCCAGCAGTACGACAGGGGCCTATAGCAATCAGCCCCAGCATTTT.